One sample yielded the 19 T cell receptor beta chains listed below, sequenced in a study of PD-1 blockade in mismatch repair-deficient tumors. Sequencing used immunoSEQ multiplex PCR; TCRdb keeps in-frame clones, though not all of them. The table lists approximately 60,000 clones, about nine tenths of them singletons. The source was peripheral blood, collected 52 weeks after starting pembrolizumab. These receptors originate from an adult with mismatch repair-deficient cancer.

V is TRBV5-4 and J is TRBJ2-7; weak D call: TRBD1 (6 bases). Germline CDR1 is SGHNT and CDR2 is YYREEE (reference sequence). V gave up 4 bases and J gave up 5 bases, with 10 bases separating them. The CDR3 length is 12 residues. The CDR3 DNA reads TGTGCCAGCAGCGGGGGCGTCAACGAGCAGTACTTC. Protein product: CASSGGVNEQYF.

The chain has TRBV5-1 and TRBJ2-7, with TRBD1 matching 7 bases. Germline assignment: CDR1 SGHRS and CDR2 YFSETQ. Trimming took 0 bases from V and 3 from J; bases not matched to a gene: 6. The CDR3 runs to 15 residues. CDR3 DNA: TGCGCCAGCAGCTTGGGACAGGGTAGTCGCTACGAGCAGTACTTC. It yields the protein CASSLGQGSRYEQYF.

This chain uses TRBV7-9 with TRBJ1-2; D is unclear. Looked up from germline, CDR1 is SEHNR and CDR2 is FQNEAQ (reference sequence). The V end was cut by 6 bases, the J end by 6 bases, with 17 bases between. The CDR3 sequence is 14 residues long. The CDR3 loop is CASRPSEPLNGYTF. The CDR3 DNA follows: TGTGCCAGCAGACCCTCCGAGCCTTTAAATGGCTACACCTTC.

The genes are TRBV4-2 and TRBJ2-2; D is uncertain. This CDR3 contains 14 residues. CDR1 LGHNA and CDR2 YNFKEQ come from the germline V gene. Trimming took off 1 base at V and 0 bases at J, with 3 bases between the two ends. CDR3 in amino acids: CASSQVANTGELFF. The CDR3 DNA reads TGTGCCAGCAGCCAAGTAGCGAACACCGGGGAGCTGTTTTTT.

The chain is built from TRBV27 and TRBJ2-3; D is perhaps TRBD2 (5 bases). CDR1 and CDR2 from the germline V gene are MNHEY and SMNVEV (reference sequence). The germline V and J ends were trimmed by 2 bases and 5 bases, with 5 bases remaining between them. This CDR3 has 12 amino acids. The CDR3 coding sequence is TGTGCCAGCAGTTTAGGGAGAGATACGCAGTATTTT. It yields the protein CASSLGRDTQYF.

The chain is built from TRBV6-5 and TRBJ2-3; the D gene is possibly TRBD2 (6 bases). This CDR3 has 12 amino acids. Germline V gives CDR1 MNHEY, CDR2 SVGAGI. The CDR3 DNA reads as TGTGCGGTTGGCGGGATTGAAGCTACGCAGTATTTT. This gives the protein CAVGGIEATQYF.

The chain links TRBV6-5 to TRBJ2-7, with D tentatively TRBD1 or TRBD2 (5 bases each). Germline CDR1 is MNHEY and CDR2 is SVGAGI. The CDR3 has 15 amino acids. Trimming took off 0 bases at V and 2 bases at J, with 11 bases between the two ends. The CDR3 DNA reads as TGTGCCAGCAGTTACTCGGCAGAGGGGACCTACGAGCAGTACTTC. Encoded protein: CASSYSAEGTYEQYF.

This sequence joins TRBV5-1 and TRBJ2-3, with no clear D. Germline values: CDR1 SGHRS, CDR2 YFSETQ. The ends were cut back, 3 bases at V and 0 bases at J, with 5 bases in the middle. This CDR3 is 13 amino acids long. The CDR3 here is CASSSTSTDTQYF. The DNA for the CDR3 is TGCGCCAGCAGCTCGACTAGCACAGATACGCAGTATTTT.

This chain links TRBV2 with TRBJ1-3, with TRBD1 as a possible D gene (5 bases). CDR1 is SNHLY and CDR2 is FYNNEI in the germline V gene. There are 14 residues in the CDR3. V was cut by 5 bases and J by 3 bases, with 11 bases left in between. CDR3 nucleotide sequence: TGTGCCAGCAGTTATAACAGGCTTGGAAACACCATATATTTT. Its translation: CASSYNRLGNTIYF.

The genes are TRBV29-1 and TRBJ2-1; D unclear. Germline CDR1 and CDR2: SQVTM and ANQGSEA. The germline V and J ends were trimmed by 0 bases and 2 bases, with 11 bases remaining between them. The CDR3 extends over 15 amino acids. Here the CDR3 reads CSVEDGLSPYNEQFF. CDR3 sequence (DNA): TGCAGCGTTGAAGACGGTCTTAGCCCCTACAATGAGCAGTTCTTC.

This clone was found a few times. The chain is built from TRBV28 and TRBJ2-1; 10 positions agree with TRBD1. This CDR3 has 17 amino acids. Germline V gives CDR1 MDHEN, CDR2 SYDVKM. V lost 6 bases to trimming and J lost 8 bases; unmatched junction nucleotides: 16. The DNA of the CDR3 is TGTGCCAGCAGGGAACTATCGGACAGGGGGTATGGCGATGAGCAGTTCTTC. Its translation: CASRELSDRGYGDEQFF.

This chain uses TRBV14 with TRBJ1-1; D uncertain. V shed 4 bases and J shed 1 base, with 10 bases lying between them. CDR1 and CDR2 (germline): SGHDN, FVKESK. The CDR3 consists of 14 residues. The CDR3 DNA is TGTGCCAGCAGCCCTAATTACAGGAACACTGAAGCTTTCTTT. Translation: CASSPNYRNTEAFF.

The V and J genes are TRBV4-1 and TRBJ2-4; 8 positions agree with TRBD2. The CDR3 consists of 17 residues. With 3 bases clipped from V and 1 base from J, the junction kept 8 bases outside the gene matches. In germline, CDR1 is MGHRA, CDR2 YSYEKL. The CDR3 bases are TGCGCCAGCAGCCACGAAAGCGGGGGCCCCGCCAAAAACATTCAGTACTTC. This sequence encodes CASSHESGGPAKNIQYF.

The chain's CDR3 is CASSPPIADRDPLEETQYF. The DNA for the CDR3 is TGTGCCAGCAGCCCCCCAATCGCCGACAGGGATCCCTTAGAAGAGACCCAGTACTTC. This chain connects TRBV5-6 to TRBJ2-5, with 7 bases matching TRBD1. Germline CDR1 and CDR2: SGHDT and YYEEEE. V gave up 4 bases and J gave up 3 bases; unmatched junction bases: 21. The CDR3 sequence is 19 residues long.

The chain joins TRBV19 to TRBJ2-1; TRBD1 agrees at 10 bases. The CDR3 is made up of 15 amino acids. J was trimmed by 8 bases and V by 7 bases; bases with no gene match: 11. Germline loops: CDR1 LNHDA, CDR2 SQIVND (reference sequence). The CDR3 DNA sequence: TGTGCCAGTAACCCCCAAGGGACAGGGGTATATGAGCAGTTCTTC. It is translated as CASNPQGTGVYEQFF. Full variable domain (remainder filled in from reference TRBV19 and TRBJ2-1): DGGITQSPKYLFRKEGQNVTLSCEQNLNHDAMYWYRQDPGQGLRLIYYSQIVNDFQKGDIAEGYSVSREKKESFPLTVTSAQKNPTAFYLCASNPQGTGVYEQFFGPGTRLTVL.

The chain links TRBV19 to TRBJ1-5; D is unclear. This CDR3 comprises 14 residues. The V gene's germline CDR1 is LNHDA and CDR2 SQIVND (reference sequence). The ends were cut back, 9 bases at V and 0 bases at J, with 12 bases in the middle. The CDR3 here is CASEIENSNQPQHF. Here the CDR3 DNA reads TGTGCCAGCGAAATAGAAAATAGCAATCAGCCCCAGCATTTT.

The chain uses TRBV30 and TRBJ1-1, with D possibly being TRBD1 (5 bases). Trimming removed 1 base from V and 5 bases from J, with 11 bases in between. Looked up from germline, CDR1 is GTSNPN and CDR2 is SVGIG (reference sequence). This CDR3 region has 13 residues. Here the CDR3 DNA reads TGTGCCTGGAGTGGAGGGACGGGGACTGAAGCTTTCTTT. Amino acid sequence: CAWSGGTGTEAFF.

The gene calls are TRBV29-1 and TRBJ2-3; TRBD2 might be the D (5 bases). From germline, CDR1 is SQVTM and CDR2 ANQGSEA. The V and J ends lost 6 bases and 10 bases respectively, with 8 bases between them. The length of the CDR3 is 9 residues. The CDR3 reads CSVSGPQYF. In nucleotides, the CDR3 is TGCAGCGTCAGCGGACCGCAGTATTTT.

The V call is TRBV5-1, the J call TRBJ2-7; D ambiguous. The V and J ends lost 4 bases and 5 bases respectively, with 13 bases between them. The CDR3 runs 13 residues. Germline loops: CDR1 SGHRS, CDR2 YFSETQ. The CDR3 sequence: CASSPPLVNEQYF. The CDR3 bases are TGCGCCAGCAGCCCCCCGCTCGTGAACGAGCAGTACTTC.